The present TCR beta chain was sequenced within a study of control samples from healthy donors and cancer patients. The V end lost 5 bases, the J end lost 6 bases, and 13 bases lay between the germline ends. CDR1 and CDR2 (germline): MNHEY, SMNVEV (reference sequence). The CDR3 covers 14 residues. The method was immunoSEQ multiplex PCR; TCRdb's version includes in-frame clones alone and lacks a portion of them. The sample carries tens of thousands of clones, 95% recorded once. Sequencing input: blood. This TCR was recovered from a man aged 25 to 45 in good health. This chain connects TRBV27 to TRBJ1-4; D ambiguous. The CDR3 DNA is TGTGCCAGCAGTCCGTGGACGGATCATGAAAAACTGTTTTTT. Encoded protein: CASSPWTDHEKLFF.